This T cell receptor (beta chain) was captured in a study of identifying expanded T cells in peripheral blood. Study conclusions and caveats: Technical replicates showed approximately 1.2 changed clones; approximately 2 weeks 15 to 20; four weeks 19. Clone count variance between roughly 2-week samples rose with total template count.

CDR3 length equals 17 residues. Trimming cost V 1 base and J 1 base, with 16 bases left between them. The germline gives CDR1 LNHNV, CDR2 YYDKDF (reference sequence). Using immunoSEQ multiplex PCR, the repertoire was profiled, and TCRdb retains in-frame clones only, with some absent. The repertoire holds 50,000 to 60,000 clones, with around 83% as singletons. Points on this clone: Its antigen is not known.

During the collection period, no donor immune events like infections were recorded. Sequencing was performed on blood. The clonotype comes from a person aged 18 to 69 in good health. This chain connects TRBV15 to TRBJ1-1; the D gene is possibly TRBD1 (5 bases). The CDR3 protein is CATSRVGRGRSNTEAFF. The CDR3 region has the DNA TGTGCCACCAGCAGAGTGGGACGGGGCAGGTCGAACACTGAAGCTTTCTTT. Full variable domain (rest looked up from reference TRBV15 and TRBJ1-1): DAMVIQNPRYQVTQFGKPVTLSCSQTLNHNVMYWYQQKSSQAPKLLFHYYDKDFNNEADTPDNFQSRRPNTSFCFLDIRSPGLGDTAMYLCATSRVGRGRSNTEAFFGQGTRLTVV.